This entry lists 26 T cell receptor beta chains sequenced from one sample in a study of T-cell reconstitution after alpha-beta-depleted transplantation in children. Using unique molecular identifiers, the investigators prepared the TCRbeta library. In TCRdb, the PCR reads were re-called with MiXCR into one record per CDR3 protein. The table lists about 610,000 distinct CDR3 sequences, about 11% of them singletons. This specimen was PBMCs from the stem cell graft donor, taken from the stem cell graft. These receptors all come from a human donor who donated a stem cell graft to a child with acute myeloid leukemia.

CDR3 in amino acids: CASSFPLLGDTGELFF. DNA of the CDR3: TGTGCCAGCAGCTTTCCCTTACTAGGGGACACCGGGGAGCTGTTTTTT. This chain connects TRBV7-3 to TRBJ2-2; tentatively, D is TRBD1 or TRBD2 (5 bases each). Trimming took off 3 bases at V and 3 bases at J, with 14 bases between the two ends. Looked up from germline, CDR1 is SGHTA and CDR2 is FQGTGA. This CDR3 contains 16 residues.

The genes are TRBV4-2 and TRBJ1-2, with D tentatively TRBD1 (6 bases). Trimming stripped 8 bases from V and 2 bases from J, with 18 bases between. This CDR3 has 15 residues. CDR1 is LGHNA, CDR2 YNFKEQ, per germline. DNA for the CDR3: TGTGCCAGCGCTAATAGTGGGGGCGCAAACTATGGCTACACCTTC. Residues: CASANSGGANYGYTF.

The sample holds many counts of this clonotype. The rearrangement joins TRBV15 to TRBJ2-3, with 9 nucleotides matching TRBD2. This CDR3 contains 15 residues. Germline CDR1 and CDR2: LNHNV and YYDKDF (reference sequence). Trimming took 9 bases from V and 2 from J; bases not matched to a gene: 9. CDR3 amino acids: CATKIGLANTDTQYF. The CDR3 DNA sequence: TGTGCCACGAAAATTGGACTAGCGAACACAGATACGCAGTATTTT.

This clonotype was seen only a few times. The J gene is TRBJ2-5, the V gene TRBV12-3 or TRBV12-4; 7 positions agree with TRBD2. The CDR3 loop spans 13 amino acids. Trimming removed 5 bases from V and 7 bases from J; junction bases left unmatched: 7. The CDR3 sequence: CASSGRGGGTQYF. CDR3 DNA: TGTGCCAGCAGTGGCCGTGGGGGGGGGACCCAGTACTTC.

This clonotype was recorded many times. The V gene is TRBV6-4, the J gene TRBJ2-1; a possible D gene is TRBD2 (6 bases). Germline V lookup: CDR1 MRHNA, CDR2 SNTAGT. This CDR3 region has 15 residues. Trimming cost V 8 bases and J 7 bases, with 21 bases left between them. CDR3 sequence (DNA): TGTGCCAGCGGGGAGTTCGGGACTCCTTCTAATGAGCAGTTCTTC. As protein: CASGEFGTPSNEQFF.

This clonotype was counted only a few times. The CDR3 protein is CASCGQGLSPFYEQYF. CDR3 DNA sequence: TGTGCCAGCTGCGGACAGGGTCTTTCCCCCTTCTACGAGCAGTACTTC. V and J are TRBV6-2 or TRBV6-3 and TRBJ2-7, with 8 bases fitting TRBD1. This CDR3 has 16 residues. V lost 8 bases to trimming and J lost 3 bases; unmatched junction nucleotides: 15. Looked up from germline, CDR1 is MNHEY and CDR2 is SVGEGT.

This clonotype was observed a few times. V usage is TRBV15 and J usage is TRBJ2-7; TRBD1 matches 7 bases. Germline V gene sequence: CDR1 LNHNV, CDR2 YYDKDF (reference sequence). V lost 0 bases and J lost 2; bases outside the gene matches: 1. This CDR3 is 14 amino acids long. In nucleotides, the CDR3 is TGTGCCACCAGCAGAGATAGGGGGCCCTACGAGCAGTACTTC. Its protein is CATSRDRGPYEQYF.

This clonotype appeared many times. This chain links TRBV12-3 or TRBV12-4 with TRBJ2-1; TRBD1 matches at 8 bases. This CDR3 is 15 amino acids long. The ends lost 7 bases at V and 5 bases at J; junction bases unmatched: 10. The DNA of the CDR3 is TGTGCCAGCATGAGCGGACAGGGCCCCAACAATGAGCAGTTCTTC. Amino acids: CASMSGQGPNNEQFF.

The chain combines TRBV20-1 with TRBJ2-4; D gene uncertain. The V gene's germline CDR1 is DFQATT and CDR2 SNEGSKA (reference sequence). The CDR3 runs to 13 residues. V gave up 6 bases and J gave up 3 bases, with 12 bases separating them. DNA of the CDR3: TGCAGTGCGACTGGCGACCGCAAAAACATTCAGTACTTC. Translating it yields CSATGDRKNIQYF.

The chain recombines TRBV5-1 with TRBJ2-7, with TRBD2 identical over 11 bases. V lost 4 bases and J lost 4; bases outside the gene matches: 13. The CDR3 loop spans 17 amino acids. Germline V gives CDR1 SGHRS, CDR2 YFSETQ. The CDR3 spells CASSRNPGTSGLYEQYF. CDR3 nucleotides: TGCGCCAGCAGCCGAAATCCCGGGACTAGCGGACTATACGAGCAGTACTTC.

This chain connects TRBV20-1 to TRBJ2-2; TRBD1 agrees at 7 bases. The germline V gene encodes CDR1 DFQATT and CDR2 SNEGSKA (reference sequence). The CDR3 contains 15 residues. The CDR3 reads CSATKGQTKSGELFF. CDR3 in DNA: TGCAGCGCAACAAAGGGACAGACAAAATCCGGGGAGCTGTTTTTT.

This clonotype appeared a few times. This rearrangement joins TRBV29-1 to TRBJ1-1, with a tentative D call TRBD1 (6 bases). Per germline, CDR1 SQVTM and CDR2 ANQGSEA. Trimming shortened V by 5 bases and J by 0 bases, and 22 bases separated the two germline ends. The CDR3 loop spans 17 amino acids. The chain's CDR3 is CSVIKGVSGFMNTEAFF. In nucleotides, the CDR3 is TGCAGCGTTATAAAGGGGGTGAGCGGTTTCATGAACACTGAAGCTTTCTTT.

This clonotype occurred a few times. CDR3 DNA sequence: TGTGCCAGCAGCTTGGGACTAGAACCCTACGAGCAGTACTTC. It yields the protein CASSLGLEPYEQYF. This sequence joins TRBV7-2 and TRBJ2-7; 8 nucleotides match TRBD2. This CDR3 spans 14 amino acids. The J segment lost 2 bases and the V segment lost 3 bases, leaving 3 bases of the junction unmatched. Germline V gives CDR1 SGHTA, CDR2 FQGNSA.

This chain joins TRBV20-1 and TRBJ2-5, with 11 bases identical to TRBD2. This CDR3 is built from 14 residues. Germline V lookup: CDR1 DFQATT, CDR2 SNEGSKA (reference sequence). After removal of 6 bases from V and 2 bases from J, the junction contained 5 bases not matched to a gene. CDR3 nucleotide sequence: TGCAGTGCCGACCGACTAGCGGGGCAAGAGACCCAGTACTTC. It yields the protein CSADRLAGQETQYF.

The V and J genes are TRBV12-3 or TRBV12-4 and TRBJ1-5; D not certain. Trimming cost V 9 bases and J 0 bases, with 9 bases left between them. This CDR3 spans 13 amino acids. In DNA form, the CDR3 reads TGTGCCAGTTGGGAAAATAGCAATCAGCCCCAGCATTTT. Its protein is CASWENSNQPQHF.

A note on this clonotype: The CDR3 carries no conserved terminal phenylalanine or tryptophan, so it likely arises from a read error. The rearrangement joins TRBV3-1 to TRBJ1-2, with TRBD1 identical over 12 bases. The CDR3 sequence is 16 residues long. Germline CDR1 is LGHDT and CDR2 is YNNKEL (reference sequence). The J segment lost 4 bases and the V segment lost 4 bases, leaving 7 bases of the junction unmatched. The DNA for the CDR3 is TGTGCCAGCAGCCGAGGGACAGGGGGCGCGGGCTATGGCTACACCTCC. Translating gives CASSRGTGGAGYGYTS.

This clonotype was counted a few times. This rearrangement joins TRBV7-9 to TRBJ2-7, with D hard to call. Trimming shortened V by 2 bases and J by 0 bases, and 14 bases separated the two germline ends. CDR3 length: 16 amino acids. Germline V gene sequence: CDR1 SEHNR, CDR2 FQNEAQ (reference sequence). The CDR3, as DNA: TGTGCCAGCAGCTTATCCGGAGCCCAGAGCTCCTACGAGCAGTACTTC. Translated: CASSLSGAQSSYEQYF. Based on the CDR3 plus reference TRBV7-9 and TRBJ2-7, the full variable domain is DTGVSQNPRHKITKRGQNVTFRCDPISEHNRLYWYRQTLGQGPEFLTYFQNEAQLEKSRLLSDRFSAERPKGSFSTLEIQRTEQGDSAMYLCASSLSGAQSSYEQYFGPGTRLTVT.

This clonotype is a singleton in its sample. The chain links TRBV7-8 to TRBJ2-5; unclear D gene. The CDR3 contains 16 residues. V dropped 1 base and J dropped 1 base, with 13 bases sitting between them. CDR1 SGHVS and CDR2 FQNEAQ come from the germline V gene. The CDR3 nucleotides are TGTGCCAGCAGCTTAGTACCAACCCCGGGCCAAGAGACCCAGTACTTC. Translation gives CASSLVPTPGQETQYF.

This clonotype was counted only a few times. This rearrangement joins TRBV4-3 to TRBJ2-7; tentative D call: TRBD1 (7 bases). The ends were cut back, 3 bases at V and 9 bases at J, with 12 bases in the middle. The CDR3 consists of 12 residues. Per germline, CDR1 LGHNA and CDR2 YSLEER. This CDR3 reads CASSQPGGRQYF. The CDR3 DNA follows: TGCGCCAGCAGCCAGCCAGGGGGGAGGCAGTACTTC.

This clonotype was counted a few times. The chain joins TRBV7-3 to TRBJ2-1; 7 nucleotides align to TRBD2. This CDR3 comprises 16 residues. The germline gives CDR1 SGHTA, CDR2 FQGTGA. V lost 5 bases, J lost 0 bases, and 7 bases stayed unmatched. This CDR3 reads CASSATGGSSYNEQFF. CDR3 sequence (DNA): TGTGCCAGCAGCGCCACAGGCGGGAGCTCCTACAATGAGCAGTTCTTC.

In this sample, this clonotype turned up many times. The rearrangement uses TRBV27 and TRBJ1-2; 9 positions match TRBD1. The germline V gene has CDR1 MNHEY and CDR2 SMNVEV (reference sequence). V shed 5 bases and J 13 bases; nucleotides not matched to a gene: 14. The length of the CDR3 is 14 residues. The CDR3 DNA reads TGTGCCAGCAGTCCCGGGGGGACAGGGAGATCTTCCACCTTC. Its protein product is CASSPGGTGRSSTF.

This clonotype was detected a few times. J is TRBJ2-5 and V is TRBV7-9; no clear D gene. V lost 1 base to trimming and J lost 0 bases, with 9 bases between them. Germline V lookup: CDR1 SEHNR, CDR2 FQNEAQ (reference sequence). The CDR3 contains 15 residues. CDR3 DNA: TGTGCCAGCAGCTTAGACAGAGCCCACCAAGAGACCCAGTACTTC. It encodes CASSLDRAHQETQYF.

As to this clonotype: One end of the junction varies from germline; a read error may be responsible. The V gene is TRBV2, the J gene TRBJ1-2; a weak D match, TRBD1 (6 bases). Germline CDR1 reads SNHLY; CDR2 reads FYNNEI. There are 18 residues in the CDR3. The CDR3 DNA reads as TGTGCCATCAGTACAGGGCCTTTTAGGGTCACAGCTAACTATGGCTACACCTTC. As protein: CAISTGPFRVTANYGYTF.

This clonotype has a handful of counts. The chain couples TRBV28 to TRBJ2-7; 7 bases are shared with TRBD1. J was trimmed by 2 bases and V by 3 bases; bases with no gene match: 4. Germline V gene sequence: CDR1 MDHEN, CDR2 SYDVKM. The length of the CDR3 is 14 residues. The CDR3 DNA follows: TGTGCCAGCAGTTTGACAGGGAGTCCCTACGAGCAGTACTTC. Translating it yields CASSLTGSPYEQYF. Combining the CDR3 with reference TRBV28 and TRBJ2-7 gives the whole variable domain DVKVTQSSRYLVKRTGEKVFLECVQDMDHENMFWYRQDPGLGLRLIYFSYDVKMKEKGDIPEGYSVSREKKERFSLILESASTNQTSMYLCASSLTGSPYEQYFGPGTRLTVT.

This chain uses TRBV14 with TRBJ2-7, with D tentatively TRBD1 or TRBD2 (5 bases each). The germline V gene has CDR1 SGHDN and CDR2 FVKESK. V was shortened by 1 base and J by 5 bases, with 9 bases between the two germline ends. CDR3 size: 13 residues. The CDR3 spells CASSQGGPHEQYF. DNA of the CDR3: TGTGCCAGCAGCCAAGGGGGACCCCACGAGCAGTACTTC.

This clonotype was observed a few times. CDR3 coding DNA: TGTGCCAGCAGTTACTTTGGGACTAGCGGATACAATGAGCAGTTCTTC. Translated: CASSYFGTSGYNEQFF. The gene calls are TRBV6-5 and TRBJ2-1; 11 nucleotides agree with TRBD2. The CDR3 is 16 amino acids. The trim removed 1 base at V and 4 bases at J, leaving 3 bases unmatched. Germline CDR1 reads MNHEY; CDR2 reads SVGAGI.